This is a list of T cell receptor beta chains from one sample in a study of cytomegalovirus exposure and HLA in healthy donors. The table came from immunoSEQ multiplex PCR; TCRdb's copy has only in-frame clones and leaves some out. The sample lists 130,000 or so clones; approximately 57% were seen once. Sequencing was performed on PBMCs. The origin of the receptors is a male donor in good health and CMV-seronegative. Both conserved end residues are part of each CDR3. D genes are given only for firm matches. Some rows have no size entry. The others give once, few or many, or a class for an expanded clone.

DNA: TGTGCCAGCAGCCGCGAGGGCCTCTCTGGAAACACCATATATTTT; CDR3: CASSREGLSGNTIYF; D: .; V: TRBV5-4; size: .; J: TRBJ1-3
DNA: TGCGCCAGCAGCCAAGAGGACAGGGGAGAAAAACTGTTTTTT; CDR3: CASSQEDRGEKLFF; D: TRBD1; V: TRBV4-1; size: .; J: TRBJ1-4
DNA: TGTGCCATCACCCCCGGGACAGAAGGCCACGAGCAGTACTTC; CDR3: CAITPGTEGHEQYF; D: TRBD1; V: TRBV10-3; size: few; J: TRBJ2-7
DNA: TGTGCCAGCAGCTTGGGCGGGCCGATCACAGATACGCAGTATTTT; CDR3: CASSLGGPITDTQYF; D: .; V: TRBV7-8; size: .; J: TRBJ2-3
DNA: TGCGCCAGCGGGTACAGGGGACGAGAGACCCAGTACTTC; CDR3: CASGYRGRETQYF; D: TRBD1; V: TRBV5-1; size: .; J: TRBJ2-5
DNA: TGTGCCAGCAGTTACACTAGCGGGGGGGCGAAAGATACGCAGTATTTT; CDR3: CASSYTSGGAKDTQYF; D: TRBD2; V: TRBV6-5; size: once; J: TRBJ2-3
DNA: TGTGCCAGCAGTCCCCCGACAGCTACCTACGAGCAGTACTTC; CDR3: CASSPPTATYEQYF; D: .; V: TRBV6-6; size: .; J: TRBJ2-7
DNA: TGCGCCAGCAGCCGACTCCCCTATGATGACCAAGAGACCCAGTACTTC; CDR3: CASSRLPYDDQETQYF; D: .; V: TRBV10-1; size: .; J: TRBJ2-5
DNA: TGTGCCAGTAGTATGAGCTGGACTAGTTCAGATACGCAGTATTTT; CDR3: CASSMSWTSSDTQYF; D: TRBD2; V: TRBV19; size: .; J: TRBJ2-3
DNA: TGTGCCAGCAGCCGTTGGACAGGGACTAATGAAAAACTGTTTTTT; CDR3: CASSRWTGTNEKLFF; D: TRBD1; V: TRBV6-5; size: few; J: TRBJ1-4
DNA: TGTGCCAGCATACTAGCGGGGGGGTCTGAGCAGTTCTTC; CDR3: CASILAGGSEQFF; D: TRBD2; V: TRBV6-1; size: .; J: TRBJ2-1
DNA: TGTGCCAGCAGCACCACAGGACCAATCCGGAACTATGGCTACACCTTC; CDR3: CASSTTGPIRNYGYTF; D: .; V: TRBV28; size: .; J: TRBJ1-2
DNA: TGTGCCACCAGAGAGACCGGACAGGGGGCGGGGGAGCAGTACTTC; CDR3: CATRETGQGAGEQYF; D: TRBD1; V: TRBV15; size: .; J: TRBJ2-7
DNA: TGTGCCAGCAGCGTAGGTGGAGCGGGGGTTGACTACGAGCAGTACTTC; CDR3: CASSVGGAGVDYEQYF; D: TRBD2; V: TRBV9; size: .; J: TRBJ2-7
DNA: TGCGCCAGCAACAGGGGAAGCACTGAAGCTTTCTTT; CDR3: CASNRGSTEAFF; D: TRBD1; V: TRBV4-1; size: .; J: TRBJ1-1
DNA: TGCACCAGCAGCCAACCCAGAGGAGGGAAGCTATATGGCTACACCTTC; CDR3: CTSSQPRGGKLYGYTF; D: .; V: TRBV1; size: .; J: TRBJ1-2
DNA: TGTGCCAGCAGCTTATGGTCCGGGGGGGACGAGCAGTACTTC; CDR3: CASSLWSGGDEQYF; D: TRBD2; V: TRBV11-2; size: .; J: TRBJ2-7
DNA: TGCGCCAGCAGTGAGTCATTGCACTCCCCCTCCTACAATGAGCAGTTCTTC; CDR3: CASSESLHSPSYNEQFF; D: .; V: TRBV10-1; size: .; J: TRBJ2-1
DNA: TGCGCCAGCAGCCAAGATCTGGAGTACCAAGAGACCCAGTACTTC; CDR3: CASSQDLEYQETQYF; D: .; V: TRBV4-3; size: .; J: TRBJ2-5
DNA: TGTGCCAGCGGATCGCGGGCAGGGAGGGGCACTGAAGCTTTCTTT; CDR3: CASGSRAGRGTEAFF; D: .; V: TRBV7-9; size: .; J: TRBJ1-1
DNA: TGTGCCAGCAGCTTACATGGCGGGGGGGACAATGAGCAGTTCTTC; CDR3: CASSLHGGGDNEQFF; D: TRBD2; V: TRBV7-6; size: .; J: TRBJ2-1
DNA: TGTGCCAGCAGCGGGACTAGCGGGGGGGCCAATGAGCAGTTCTTC; CDR3: CASSGTSGGANEQFF; D: TRBD2; V: TRBV6-4; size: .; J: TRBJ2-1
DNA: TGTGCCAGTAGCGGGACAGGTGGGGTTCGAAAACTGTTTTTT; CDR3: CASSGTGGVRKLFF; D: TRBD1; V: TRBV19; size: .; J: TRBJ1-4
DNA: TGTGCCAGCAGTCCATGGCGTACTAGCGGGGGGTTTTTCGAGACCCAGTACTTC; CDR3: CASSPWRTSGGFFETQYF; D: TRBD2; V: TRBV5-6; size: few; J: TRBJ2-5
DNA: TGCGCCAGCAGCTTGGACATTAATCAGCCCCAGCATTTT; CDR3: CASSLDINQPQHF; D: .; V: TRBV5-1; size: few; J: TRBJ1-5
DNA: TGCAGCGCTGCGGGACCGGCTAGCACAGATACGCAGTATTTT; CDR3: CSAAGPASTDTQYF; D: .; V: TRBV29-1; size: .; J: TRBJ2-3
DNA: TGTGCCAGAAGCTTTCAACAGGGCGACACCGGGGAGCTGTTTTTT; CDR3: CARSFQQGDTGELFF; D: .; V: TRBV5-3; size: .; J: TRBJ2-2
DNA: TGCGCCAGCAGCCAGGAAGACAGGGCTGGAAACACCATATATTTT; CDR3: CASSQEDRAGNTIYF; D: TRBD1; V: TRBV4-1; size: .; J: TRBJ1-3
DNA: TGTGCCAGTAGTATTGGACAGCCTTTGAATGAGCAGTTCTTC; CDR3: CASSIGQPLNEQFF; D: .; V: TRBV19; size: .; J: TRBJ2-1
DNA: TGTGCCAGCAGCGTAGCACCGGTTAGCACAGATACGCAGTATTTT; CDR3: CASSVAPVSTDTQYF; D: .; V: TRBV9; size: .; J: TRBJ2-3
DNA: TGTGCCAGCATGGGGGGGGGAGGGACTAGCGGGGCTACGAGCTCCTACGAGCAGTACTTC; CDR3: CASMGGGGTSGATSSYEQYF; D: TRBD2; V: TRBV15; size: few; J: TRBJ2-7
DNA: TGCGCCAGCAGCCACCGGGACAGGGAACAAGAGACCCAGTACTTC; CDR3: CASSHRDREQETQYF; D: TRBD1; V: TRBV4-1; size: few; J: TRBJ2-5
DNA: TGTGCCAGCAGCCCCATCGGGGCAGGGGTTCACACCATATATTTT; CDR3: CASSPIGAGVHTIYF; D: .; V: TRBV5-6; size: few; J: TRBJ1-3
DNA: TGTGCCAGTAGTATCCCGGGGTACAATGAGCAGTTCTTC; CDR3: CASSIPGYNEQFF; D: .; V: TRBV19; size: few; J: TRBJ2-1
DNA: TGTGCCAGCAGTCCAACTCGCCAGGGGTTCTACGAGCAGTACTTC; CDR3: CASSPTRQGFYEQYF; D: .; V: TRBV2; size: .; J: TRBJ2-7
DNA: TGTGCCAGCGGATACAGGGCTTCCTACGAGCAGTACTTC; CDR3: CASGYRASYEQYF; D: .; V: TRBV27; size: few; J: TRBJ2-7
DNA: TGTGCCAGCAGCCGTGACAGGGATTCTGGGGAGCTGTTTTTT; CDR3: CASSRDRDSGELFF; D: TRBD1; V: TRBV14; size: .; J: TRBJ2-2
DNA: TGCGCCAGCAGCCAAGTAACCGGGGGGGATTACGAGCAGTACTTC; CDR3: CASSQVTGGDYEQYF; D: TRBD2; V: TRBV4-3; size: large; J: TRBJ2-7
DNA: TGTGCCAGCTCACTGGCCAGGGCCGTGAACACTGAAGCTTTCTTT; CDR3: CASSLARAVNTEAFF; D: .; V: TRBV18; size: .; J: TRBJ1-1
DNA: TGTGCCAGCAGTCCTTTCCCAGGGCGCGGGGCCAACGTCCTGACTTTC; CDR3: CASSPFPGRGANVLTF; D: .; V: TRBV28; size: .; J: TRBJ2-6
DNA: TGTGCCAGCAGGCGTAGCGGGGATCAAAACATTCAGTACTTC; CDR3: CASRRSGDQNIQYF; D: TRBD2; V: TRBV7-2; size: .; J: TRBJ2-4
DNA: TGTGCCAGCAGCTCCAAAATGGGACAGGGCTCCGAGCAGTACTTC; CDR3: CASSSKMGQGSEQYF; D: TRBD1; V: TRBV7-9; size: few; J: TRBJ2-7
DNA: TGTGCCAGCAGCTTGGTAGCACAGGTACATCCTTCCAATGAGCAGTTCTTC; CDR3: CASSLVAQVHPSNEQFF; D: .; V: TRBV5-6; size: .; J: TRBJ2-1
DNA: TGTGCCAGTAGTAGGACTGACGGTTACCAAGAGACCCAGTACTTC; CDR3: CASSRTDGYQETQYF; D: .; V: TRBV19; size: .; J: TRBJ2-5
DNA: TGCAGCGTTGGGACAGGGGTTGTGGACTTC; CDR3: CSVGTGVVDF; D: TRBD1; V: TRBV29-1; size: .; J: TRBJ2-7
DNA: TGCGCCAGCAGCTTGGAGCTAGCGGGAAGCACAGATACGCAGTATTTT; CDR3: CASSLELAGSTDTQYF; D: TRBD2; V: TRBV5-1; size: .; J: TRBJ2-3
DNA: TGTGCCACAAGAGACGGCTCAGGGGAAAAACTGTTTTTT; CDR3: CATRDGSGEKLFF; D: .; V: TRBV7-9; size: few; J: TRBJ1-4
DNA: TGTGCCAGCAGCGTAGGCGGCGGGACGGGCGAGCAGTACTTC; CDR3: CASSVGGGTGEQYF; D: .; V: TRBV9; size: .; J: TRBJ2-7
DNA: TGTGCCAGCAGCTCGGGGGGACGCCGCTCCTACGAGCAGTACTTC; CDR3: CASSSGGRRSYEQYF; D: TRBD2; V: TRBV5-4; size: .; J: TRBJ2-7
DNA: TGTGCCAGCAGCTGGGTACAGGGAAACCAAGAGACCCAGTACTTC; CDR3: CASSWVQGNQETQYF; D: .; V: TRBV7-6; size: .; J: TRBJ2-5
DNA: TGCGCCAGCAGCTTGGAGTGGGCAGTCCAAGAGACCCAGTACTTC; CDR3: CASSLEWAVQETQYF; D: .; V: TRBV5-1; size: .; J: TRBJ2-5
DNA: TGTGCCAGCAGCTTGGGTCCATCCAGGGTGGGGATATTCTACGAGCAGTACTTC; CDR3: CASSLGPSRVGIFYEQYF; D: .; V: TRBV7-9; size: .; J: TRBJ2-7
DNA: TGTGCCAGAAAGGACAGGATCTCCTACAATGAGCAGTTCTTC; CDR3: CARKDRISYNEQFF; D: TRBD1; V: TRBV2; size: .; J: TRBJ2-1
DNA: TGCGCCAGCAGCCCACAGGGGGCCTCGGATGGCTACACCTTC; CDR3: CASSPQGASDGYTF; D: TRBD1; V: TRBV5-1; size: .; J: TRBJ1-2